The subject of this entry is one T cell receptor beta chain. Patients in Seattle were enrolled during active infection, then followed longitudinally. V gave up 6 bases and J gave up 8 bases, with 13 bases separating them. This CDR3 has 13 amino acids. CDR1 and CDR2 from the germline V gene are MNHEY and SVGAGI. The data derive from a study of blood T cell repertoires in COVID-19. As for the study in general: The cDNA or gDNA used as material had been derived from T cells, B-cell-depleted T cells, or PBMCs.

Authors' methods: From reference gene primer amplification, estimates of nucleated cell counts were derived. Sequencing used immunoSEQ multiplex PCR; TCRdb keeps in-frame clones, though not all of them. Clone size and V and J calls were adopted from that table, with D and trimming inferred from the DNA. This repertoire shows some 130,000 clones, 80% to 90% found once; its top ten account for about 4.5%. J is TRBJ1-4 and V is TRBV6-5; possibly TRBD1 for D (6 bases). The receptor was derived from a man aged 55 to 70 with COVID-19, enrolled during active disease. The sequencing sample was made of peripheral blood. DNA of the CDR3: TGTGCCAGCAGCCGGGACACCGGAGAAAAACTGTTTTTT. This translates into CASSRDTGEKLFF.